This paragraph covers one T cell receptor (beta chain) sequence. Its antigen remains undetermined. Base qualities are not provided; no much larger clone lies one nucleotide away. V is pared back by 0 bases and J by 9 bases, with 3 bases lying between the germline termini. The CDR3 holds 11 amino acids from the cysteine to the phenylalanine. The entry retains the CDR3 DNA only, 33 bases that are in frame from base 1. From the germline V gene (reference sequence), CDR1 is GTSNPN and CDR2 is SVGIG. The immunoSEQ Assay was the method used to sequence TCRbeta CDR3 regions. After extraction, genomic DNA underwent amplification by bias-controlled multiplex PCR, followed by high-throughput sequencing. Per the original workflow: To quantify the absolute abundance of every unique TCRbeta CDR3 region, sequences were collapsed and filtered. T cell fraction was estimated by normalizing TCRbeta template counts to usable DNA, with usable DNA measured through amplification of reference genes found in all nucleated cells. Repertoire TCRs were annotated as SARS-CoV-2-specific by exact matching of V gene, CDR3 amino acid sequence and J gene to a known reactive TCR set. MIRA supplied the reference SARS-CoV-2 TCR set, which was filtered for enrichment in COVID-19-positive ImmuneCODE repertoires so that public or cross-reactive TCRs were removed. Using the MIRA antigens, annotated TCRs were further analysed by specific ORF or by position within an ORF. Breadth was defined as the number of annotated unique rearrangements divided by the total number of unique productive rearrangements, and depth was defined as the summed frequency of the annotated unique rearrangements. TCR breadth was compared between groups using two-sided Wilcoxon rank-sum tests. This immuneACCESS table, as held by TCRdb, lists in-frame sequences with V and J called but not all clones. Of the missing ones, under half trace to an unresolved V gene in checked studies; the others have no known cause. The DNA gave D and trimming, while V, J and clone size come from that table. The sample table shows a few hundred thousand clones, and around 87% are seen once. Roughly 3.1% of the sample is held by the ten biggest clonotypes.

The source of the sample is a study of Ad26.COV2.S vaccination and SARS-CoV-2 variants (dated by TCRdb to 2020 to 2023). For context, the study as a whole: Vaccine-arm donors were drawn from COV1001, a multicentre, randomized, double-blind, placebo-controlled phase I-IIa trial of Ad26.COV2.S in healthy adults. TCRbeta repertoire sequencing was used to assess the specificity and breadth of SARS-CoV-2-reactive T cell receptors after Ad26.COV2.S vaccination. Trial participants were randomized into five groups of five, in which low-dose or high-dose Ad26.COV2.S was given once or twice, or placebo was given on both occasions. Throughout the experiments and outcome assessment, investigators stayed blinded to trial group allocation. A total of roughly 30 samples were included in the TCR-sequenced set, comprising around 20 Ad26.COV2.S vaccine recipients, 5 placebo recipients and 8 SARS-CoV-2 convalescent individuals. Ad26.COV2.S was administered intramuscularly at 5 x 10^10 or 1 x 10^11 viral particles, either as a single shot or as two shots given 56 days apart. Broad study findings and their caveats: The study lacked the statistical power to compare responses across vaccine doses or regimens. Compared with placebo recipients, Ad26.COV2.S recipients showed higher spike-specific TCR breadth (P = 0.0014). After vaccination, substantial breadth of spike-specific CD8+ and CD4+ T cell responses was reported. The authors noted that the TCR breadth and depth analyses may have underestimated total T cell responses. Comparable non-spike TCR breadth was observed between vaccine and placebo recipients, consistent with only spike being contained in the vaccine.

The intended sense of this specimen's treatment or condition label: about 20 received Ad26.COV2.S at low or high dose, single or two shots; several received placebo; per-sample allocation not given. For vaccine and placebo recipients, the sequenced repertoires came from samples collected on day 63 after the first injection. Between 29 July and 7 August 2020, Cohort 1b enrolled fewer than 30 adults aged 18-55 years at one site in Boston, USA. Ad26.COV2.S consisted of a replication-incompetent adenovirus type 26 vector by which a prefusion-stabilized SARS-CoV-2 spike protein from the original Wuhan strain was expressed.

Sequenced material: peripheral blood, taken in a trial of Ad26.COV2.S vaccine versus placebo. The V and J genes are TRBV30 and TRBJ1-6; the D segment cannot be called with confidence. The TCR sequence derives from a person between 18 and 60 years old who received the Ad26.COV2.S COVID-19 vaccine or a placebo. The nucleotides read TGTGCCTGGAGTGTGGTTTCACCCCTCCACTTT. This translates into CAWSVVSPLHF.